This T cell receptor (beta chain) originates from a study of blood T cell repertoires in COVID-19. Across the study: The origin of the acute and convalescent COVID-19 samples was the United States, Italy and Spain. PBMCs, B-cell-depleted T cells, or T cells provided the cDNA or gDNA that made up the material.

To note about this clone: The sample holds other DNA sequences that translate to the same CDR3.

The CDR3 runs to 13 residues. Germline values: CDR1 MNHEY, CDR2 SMNVEV (reference sequence). V dropped 6 bases and J dropped 2; count of bases not matched to a gene: 2. Authors' methods: From reference gene primer amplification, estimates of nucleated cell counts were derived. Clones were read by immunoSEQ multiplex PCR, and TCRdb kept only the in-frame ones, dropping some. From that table come the V and J calls and clone size; the DNA was used to work out D and trimming. The sample holds more than 200,000 clones, about 88% seen once. The chain uses TRBV27 and TRBJ2-7; 9 nucleotides align to TRBD1. This clonotype was obtained from a man aged 25-45 years with active or convalescent COVID-19. Sequencing was performed on peripheral blood. The CDR3 loop reads CASRRTGAYEQYF. The CDR3 DNA reads as TGTGCCAGCAGAAGGACAGGGGCCTACGAGCAGTACTTC.